A selection of T cell receptor beta chains follows, all from one sample in a study of T cell repertoires in cytomegalovirus infection. TCRdb re-analysed the reads in MiXCR, keeping a single row per CDR3 protein. The sample consists of approximately 250,000 distinct CDR3 sequences, approximately 8.3% of them appearing once. The sample was PBMCs. The receptor source for this set is a human donor in good health (CMV status not recorded). Some clones in this sample may be carry-over from other donors' samples. Both conserved end residues are trimmed from each CDR3. Each record gives: V gene, CDR3 protein.

TRBV12-3/TRBV12-4,ASSLTSGNNEQF
TRBV5-5,ASSLAPAGVGTQY
TRBV7-9,ASSLVGIGNSPLH
TRBV7-9,ASSLNRGRGETQY
TRBV13,ASSYGTVAYEQY
TRBV12-3/TRBV12-4,ASSPPTGASTDTQY
TRBV6-2/TRBV6-3,ASKLGGLNTEAF
TRBV10-3,AISHKSLNTEAF
TRBV10-3,AISAWSYNEQF
TRBV7-3,ASSAGQGGQETQY
TRBV6-2/TRBV6-3,ASSYRAGMNTEAF
TRBV19,ASSIALAGGSTDTQY
TRBV6-2/TRBV6-3,ASTTPVSRRRYEQY
TRBV19,ASSMGTTYEQY
TRBV29-1,SVGSPKASNTGELF
TRBV19,ASSLDSLKLF
TRBV25-1,ASSGTDNYGYT
TRBV7-2,ASSPVGTSGGARSTQY
TRBV5-1,ASSLAGTGRAYEQY
TRBV7-2,ATQTSGRSNEQF
TRBV7-3,ASSSGTGKNTGELF
TRBV28,ASRLPGQRYGYT
TRBV19,ASRYSNQPQH
TRBV3-1,ASSLQGVREAF
TRBV28,ASRETSGGYEQY
TRBV28,ASSATGSGYT
TRBV11-2,ASSLQVTYEQY
TRBV12-3/TRBV12-4,ASSLANRISGRAPYNEQF
TRBV7-8,ASSLQGSYNSPLH
TRBV7-2,ASSFDRVVAF
TRBV20-1,SARARTSGGRNIQY
TRBV5-5,ASRRDRALQETQY
TRBV4-2,ASSQASGNTIY
TRBV4-3,ASSQGFAYNEQF
TRBV10-2,ASSEGGNTEAF
TRBV5-1,ASSYLAGSSYNEQF
TRBV7-2,ASSPFAGGEQPQH
TRBV13,ASSLGSVGSYEQY
TRBV7-2,ASSSFTNQPQH
TRBV7-8,ASSSRTQFYEQY
TRBV28,ASSRPGTGNQPQH
TRBV18,ASSPGDTGELF
TRBV28,ASSSPSEKGNYGYT
TRBV5-1,ASSYPRVGQNTEAF
TRBV7-2,ASSSHTGNTIY
TRBV7-8,ASSLKALSGGQGAGELF
TRBV7-2,ASSPGGANVLT
TRBV29-1,SVGGLAARTGELF
TRBV11-3,ASSLGGGRPDTQY
TRBV19,ASSMARSQPQH
TRBV12-3/TRBV12-4,ASSPGSANTQY
TRBV20-1,SAREGGGEQY
TRBV7-8,ASSLRGGRREQY
TRBV7-2,ASSSDLLAGGPSTPDTQY